One sample yielded the 17 T cell receptor beta chains listed below, sequenced in a study of T cell repertoires in cytomegalovirus infection (dated by TCRdb to the late 2010s). TCRdb names Illumina HiSeq 1500 as the instrument used. The raw public data were reprocessed by TCRdb itself: fastp quality trimming at Q25, MiXCR clonotype calling, in-frame beta chains only. Every distinct CDR3 protein forms one entry, paired with its most common genes and DNA. This sample lists 150,000 to 200,000 distinct CDR3 sequences; about 28% were detected once. The ten largest make up about 31% of the sample. Sample: PBMCs. The receptors stem from a human donor in good health (CMV status not recorded). Some clones in this sample may be carry-over from other donors' samples.

The chain employs TRBV2 and TRBJ1-1; 7 nucleotides line up with TRBD1. V dropped 8 bases and J dropped 0; count of bases not matched to a gene: 9. From germline, CDR1 is SNHLY and CDR2 FYNNEI. CDR3 length: 15 amino acids. CDR3 residues: CASVDRALMNTEAFF. CDR3 bases: TGTGCCAGCGTTGACAGGGCTCTCATGAACACTGAAGCTTTCTTT.

This clonotype was found a few times. The CDR3 region has the DNA TGTGCCAGCAGCTTAGAGCCTGGACGGAACACTGAAGCTTTCTTT. Translated, it gives CASSLEPGRNTEAFF. V is TRBV7-2 and J is TRBJ1-1, with D uncertain. The V and J ends lost 1 base and 1 base respectively, with 10 bases between them. This CDR3 spans 15 amino acids. Germline CDR1 is SGHTA and CDR2 is FQGNSA.

This clonotype was recorded a few times. The rearrangement links TRBV5-6 to TRBJ1-1; 8 nucleotides align to TRBD1. Germline V gives CDR1 SGHDT, CDR2 YYEEEE. This CDR3 is built from 13 residues. V dropped 3 bases and J dropped 7; count of bases not matched to a gene: 5. Here the CDR3 reads CASSYQGAVEAFF. In DNA, the CDR3 is TGTGCCAGCAGCTACCAGGGGGCGGTTGAAGCTTTCTTT.

The genes are TRBV19 and TRBJ1-3, with a tentative D call TRBD1 (6 bases). CDR1 and CDR2 (germline): LNHDA, SQIVND (reference sequence). The CDR3 loop spans 15 amino acids. V shed 2 bases and J shed 2 bases, with 10 bases lying between them. CDR3 bases: TGTGCCAGTAGTATAAATCAGGGGCCTGGAAACACCATATATTTT. Translating it yields CASSINQGPGNTIYF.

This clonotype was observed at least ten times. The genes are TRBV7-2 and TRBJ1-2, with TRBD1 as a possible D gene (5 bases). V shed 5 bases and J shed 3 bases, with 10 bases lying between them. Germline loops: CDR1 SGHTA, CDR2 FQGNSA. The CDR3 is made up of 13 amino acids. The CDR3, as DNA: TGTGCCAGCAGCCCAGGGACGTACTATGGCTACACCTTC. Translating it yields CASSPGTYYGYTF.

This clonotype has more than one count but fewer than ten. The rearrangement links TRBV5-4 to TRBJ2-5; tentative D call: TRBD1 (6 bases). Germline CDR1 is SGHNT and CDR2 is YYREEE (reference sequence). Trimming removed 4 bases at V and 3 bases at J, with 10 bases between. CDR3 size: 13 residues. The chain's CDR3 is CASSTGQKETQYF. CDR3 nucleotide sequence: TGTGCCAGCAGCACCGGACAGAAAGAGACCCAGTACTTC.

This rearrangement joins TRBV6-2 or TRBV6-3 to TRBJ2-7; weak D call: TRBD2 (6 bases). Germline CDR1 and CDR2: MNHEY and SVGEGT. The V end lost 2 bases, the J end lost 3 bases, and 14 bases lay between the germline ends. The CDR3 is made up of 15 amino acids. CDR3 bases: TGTGCCAGCAGTTACCCGTGGGGACTTTTCTACGAGCAGTACTTC. Residues: CASSYPWGLFYEQYF.

The V and J genes are TRBV7-6 and TRBJ2-7, with unresolved D. Trimming pared 3 bases from V and 4 bases from J, leaving 10 bases between. Germline V lookup: CDR1 SGHVS, CDR2 FNYEAQ. CDR3 size: 13 residues. CDR3 protein: CASSFRSAYEQYF. Written as DNA, the CDR3 is TGTGCCAGCAGCTTCAGGTCAGCTTACGAGCAGTACTTC. Variable domain in full (rest from reference TRBV7-6 and TRBJ2-7): GAGVSQSPRYKVTKRGQDVALRCDPISGHVSLYWYRQALGQGPEFLTYFNYEAQQDKSGLPNDRFSAERPEGSISTLTIQRTEQRDSAMYRCASSFRSAYEQYFGPGTRLTVT.

As regards this clonotype: This sequence may be a read error, since a much larger clone differs from it by one base. The chain's CDR3 is CASSLAQCGYYNEQFF. The CDR3 DNA reads as TGTGCCAGCAGCTTAGCGCAATGCGGGTACTACAATGAGCAGTTCTTC. This chain joins TRBV7-2 and TRBJ2-1, with a weak D call TRBD2 (5 bases). This CDR3 contains 16 residues. The V and J ends lost 0 bases and 3 bases respectively, with 12 bases between them. CDR1 and CDR2 from the germline V gene are SGHTA and FQGNSA.

The gene calls are TRBV7-2 and TRBJ1-3; the D gene is possibly TRBD1 (5 bases). The germline V gene has CDR1 SGHTA and CDR2 FQGNSA. This CDR3 region has 15 residues. The germline V and J ends were trimmed by 6 bases and 0 bases, with 12 bases remaining between them. As DNA, the CDR3 is TGTGCCAGCAGGCGGGGAGGGGACTCTGGAAACACCATATATTTT. It yields the protein CASRRGGDSGNTIYF.

The chain uses TRBV15 and TRBJ2-5, with 9 bases lining up with TRBD1. There are 16 residues in the CDR3. Germline V CDR1 and CDR2: LNHNV, YYDKDF (reference sequence). Trimming cost V 0 bases and J 4 bases; bases outside gene matches: 6. The CDR3 here is CATSRDLTTGGETQYF. DNA for the CDR3: TGTGCCACCAGCAGAGATCTCACGACAGGGGGAGAGACCCAGTACTTC.

V is TRBV4-2 and J is TRBJ1-6; D remains ambiguous. This CDR3 contains 13 residues. CDR1 and CDR2 from the germline V gene are LGHNA and YNFKEQ. Trimming took off 2 bases at V and 8 bases at J, with 7 bases between the two ends. The CDR3 here is CASSQYTDSPLHF. The CDR3 region has the DNA TGTGCCAGCAGCCAATATACAGATTCACCCCTCCACTTT.

The chain employs TRBV5-1 and TRBJ2-5; 9 positions agree with TRBD1. The germline V gene has CDR1 SGHRS and CDR2 YFSETQ. Trimming at V came to 0 bases and at J to 7 bases, leaving 10 bases not matched to a gene. The CDR3 covers 16 residues. For the CDR3, the DNA is TGCGCCAGCAGCTTGGGATTTGGACAGGGGCCTCGGACCCAGTACTTC. It encodes CASSLGFGQGPRTQYF.

This chain joins TRBV6-6 and TRBJ2-7, with 12 bases fitting TRBD1. Germline lookup yields CDR1 MNHNY and CDR2 SVGAGI (reference sequence). The junction had 3 bases not matched to a gene; V was cut back by 3 bases and J by 0 bases. The CDR3 runs to 16 residues. The CDR3 sequence is CASSYGTGGPSYEQYF. DNA for the CDR3: TGTGCCAGCAGTTATGGGACAGGGGGCCCCTCCTACGAGCAGTACTTC.

This chain uses TRBV19 with TRBJ2-1; tentatively, D is TRBD1 or TRBD2 (5 bases each). The CDR3 consists of 13 residues. Germline V gives CDR1 LNHDA, CDR2 SQIVND (reference sequence). Trimming shortened V by 6 bases and J by 6 bases, and 12 bases separated the two germline ends. The CDR3 DNA is TGTGCCAGTAGGAGGGACCCCTCCAATGAGCAGTTCTTC. It codes for CASRRDPSNEQFF.

This clonotype showed up just a few times. The chain carries TRBV7-2 and TRBJ2-3; D gene ambiguous. Between the trimmed V and J ends, which lost 1 base and 1 base, there was a span of 3 bases. The CDR3 runs to 13 residues. Germline values: CDR1 SGHTA, CDR2 FQGNSA. DNA of the CDR3: TGTGCCAGCAGCTTAGACGGCACAGATACGCAGTATTTT. Translating it yields CASSLDGTDTQYF.

Only a few counts were recorded for this clonotype. CDR3 in DNA: TGTGCCAGCAGTGGGATAAAGGGAGGATCCCGGAACACTGAAGCTTTCTTT. As protein: CASSGIKGGSRNTEAFF. The chain recombines TRBV2 with TRBJ1-1; D unresolved. The CDR3 consists of 17 residues. V lost 4 bases and J lost 1, with 19 bases in between. Per germline, CDR1 SNHLY and CDR2 FYNNEI. Full variable domain (remainder filled in from reference TRBV2 and TRBJ1-1): EPEVTQTPSHQVTQMGQEVILRCVPISNHLYFYWYRQILGQKVEFLVSFYNNEISEKSEIFDDQFSVERPDGSNFTLKIRSTKLEDSAMYFCASSGIKGGSRNTEAFFGQGTRLTVV.